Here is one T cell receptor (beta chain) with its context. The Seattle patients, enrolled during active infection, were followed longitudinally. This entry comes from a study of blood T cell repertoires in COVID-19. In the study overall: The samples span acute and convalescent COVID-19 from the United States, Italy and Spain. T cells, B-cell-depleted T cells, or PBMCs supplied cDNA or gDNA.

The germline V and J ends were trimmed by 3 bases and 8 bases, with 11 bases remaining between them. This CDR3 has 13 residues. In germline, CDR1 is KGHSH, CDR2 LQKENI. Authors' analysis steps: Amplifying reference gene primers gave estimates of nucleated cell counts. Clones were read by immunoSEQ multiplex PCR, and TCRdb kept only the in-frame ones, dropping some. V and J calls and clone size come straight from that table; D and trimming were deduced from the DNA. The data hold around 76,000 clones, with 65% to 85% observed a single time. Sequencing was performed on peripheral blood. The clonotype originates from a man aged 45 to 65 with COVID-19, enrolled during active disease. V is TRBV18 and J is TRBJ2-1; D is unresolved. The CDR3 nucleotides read TGTGCCAGCTCACCCTTGGATCGGGATGAGCAGTTCTTC. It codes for CASSPLDRDEQFF.